This record looks at one TCR beta chain sequence and its context. Its antigen specificity is not known. Per-base qualities were not stored, and no clone one base away is much larger. The germline V gene yields SGDLS for CDR1 and YYNGEE for CDR2. The germline V end is reduced by 0 bases and the J end by 4 bases; junction bases left unmatched: 4. The CDR3 runs 15 amino acids, cysteine and phenylalanine included. Only the CDR3 portion is preserved as DNA: 45 bases, with reading frame beginning at the first base. The data originate from a study of cytomegalovirus exposure and HLA in healthy donors (dated by TCRdb to 2016 to 2017). Describing the broader study: According to an earlier analysis of a few hundred of the donors, about 190 million T cells yielded 117 million unique TCR beta sequences and about 280 Gb of sequence data. Along with the roughly 710-subject first cohort, a separate validation cohort of 120 different subjects was used. The number of donors typed differed by locus, with roughly 629-640 for A, B, C, DRB1 and DQB1, roughly 520 for DQA1, under 610 for DPA1, and some 450 for DPB1. To decide whether each TCR beta V gene segment behaved as functional or pseudogenic, an earlier analysis of 587 of the donors relied on high-throughput TCR beta sequencing. The study combined high-throughput TCR immunosequencing, statistical association of individual TCRs with disease status, and machine learning to predict cytomegalovirus infection status. Among about 400 genotyped donors of the cohort, an average of around 250,000 unique TCR beta nucleotide sequences was sequenced per donor, of which about 19% were non-productive. An early release covering some 640 HLA-typed donors comprised 300 to 350 gigabases of sequencing data and around 86 million unique TCR sequences. Rather than drawing on any new phenotypic data, the later analysis identified candidate immune exposures from TCR beta sequences and the way those sequences occurred across donors. Alongside the repertoire data, information on donor age, sex, ethnicity and CMV serostatus was compiled. A later analysis re-examined previously published TCR beta repertoires from about 700 donors and added high-resolution HLA genotyping to investigate patterns of TCR occurrence. Every repertoire in the discovery cohort had been generated on one and the same sequencing platform. The study was designed to test whether signatures of past pathogen exposure could be identified by cataloging public T cell receptors. A handful of DR-DQ haplotypes were handled as single units for association and clustering because linkage in the cohort was strong. The study profiled the T cell repertoires of 550 to 700 subjects by immunosequencing and related them to cytomegalovirus serostatus. In a later genetic analysis, genome-wide SNP genotypes for about 55% of the roughly 700 donors were used, and that subset was treated as a discovery cohort. Among the roughly 400 genotyped donors, 81% belonged to the genetic ancestry cluster associated with self-reported Caucasian donors. Class I and class II HLA loci were covered by the typing at four-digit resolution. Overall results and qualifications from the work: The earlier analysis of 587 of the donors excluded some 15 rarely observed V segments, including chromosome 9 orphons, because counts were too low. The authors suggested that the approach could potentially be generalized to other disease states and immunological phenotypes. Correlated functional status among segregating V segments might be attributable to linkage disequilibrium, but an unknown experimental factor could not be ruled out. While some public TCRs were present in many individuals, most TCR sequences turned up only very rarely across donors. In a later analysis, TCR association rates were found to vary across HLA loci, with the most associated TCRs seen for DRB1 alleles and the fewest for HLA-C alleles. Cytomegalovirus status was reported to be diagnosed by the classifier with high specificity and sensitivity in both the original and validation cohorts. In a later analysis, most CMV-associated TCR beta chains were found to appear HLA-restricted, with HLA associations seemingly driven largely by CMV exposure. Compared with the roughly 700-donor mean, donors in an Asian-associated ancestry cluster had fewer N-insertions in productive TCRs, according to a later genetic analysis. A few of the identified cytomegalovirus-associated TCR beta chains were confirmed in vitro to be specific for cytomegalovirus antigens. According to a later analysis, parvovirus B19, influenza, CMV and Epstein-Barr virus appeared linked to several top co-occurrence clusters. Only TCR beta chains were sequenced in this cohort, and the absence of alpha or paired-chain data limited detectable features. A further reported finding was that TCR beta sequences accurately predicted the HLA-A and HLA-B alleles for most subjects in the first cohort. When HLA alleles, especially DR and DQ, strongly co-occurred, attributing TCR associations to individual alleles was difficult. Immune exposure information for the cohort was limited to CMV serostatus. Some IMGT-functional V segments, including TRBV6-2 and TRBV6-3, could not be told apart with the 87-base-pair reads, so those segments were excluded. V-gene and J-gene trimming of TCR beta chains was associated with a missense DCLRE1C variant in a later genetic analysis, and the association was replicated in an independent cohort. A total of 150 or so TCR beta chains were listed by the study as associated with cytomegalovirus. A cluster of highly shared sequence variants was judged likely to be a technical artifact of the sequencing pipeline. Because some donors lacked HLA typing at each locus, the association tests relied only on the typed subset. The presence/absence analyses assumed that sequencing depth was roughly uniform across donors, and that assumption may not be true. In a later analysis, some 18,000 TCR beta sequences were associated with specific HLA alleles at a false discovery rate of 0.05. An earlier analysis of 587 of the donors showed that most TCR beta V segments appeared in productive rearrangements either about 87% or about 30% of the time, which broadly matched IMGT annotations. In a later analysis, HLA-associated TCR beta chains were found to be more clonally expanded and to have lower generation probabilities than equally common non-associated chains.

The cohort comprised under 700 healthy bone marrow donors. At the time of sampling, every cohort member was nominally healthy, though immune exposures that went unrecorded were likely present. The donor tested CMV seropositive and was one of the 289 seropositive cohort members. A peripheral blood sample was collected from each donor, and TCR beta sequencing was performed on peripheral blood mononuclear cells. The Qiagen DNeasy Blood Extraction Kit was used to extract genomic DNA from the blood cell samples. The method was the immunoSEQ multiplex PCR assay. The multiplex PCR relied on a mix of 60 forward primers for TCR Vbeta segments and 13 reverse primers for TCR Jbeta segments. Amplification of the CDR3 region of rearranged TCR beta genes was performed with a multiplex PCR assay on genomic DNA. Amplified TCR beta libraries were sequenced as 87-base-pair reads on the Illumina HiSeq System. On the study's bioinformatics: In a later analysis, around 80 million unique TCR beta chains were counted across the roughly 670 repertoires, and around 10 million of these chains were shared by at least two donors. To remove PCR and sequencing errors, raw reads were error-corrected and collapsed into unique sequences using a nearest-neighbor algorithm that merged closely related sequences. CDR3 sequences were aligned to IMGT reference sequences to assign V, D and J gene segments. For a sequence to be retained, at least a six-nucleotide match to both a V gene segment and a J gene segment was required. A rearrangement was called productive if the CDR3 had no stop codons and remained in frame with V and J, and every other rearrangement was called non-productive. CDR3 was defined according to IMGT convention as the region running from the second conserved V-encoded cysteine to the conserved J-encoded phenylalanine. The earlier analysis of about 530 of the donors excluded any sequence lacking an unambiguous match to a single V gene segment. In an earlier analysis of several hundred of the donors, V segments were called functional above 56.7% productive rearrangements and were called segregating when the between-donor standard deviation exceeded 5%. A statistical classification framework was built to diagnose cytomegalovirus status from the catalog of TCR beta chain sequences. In a later analysis, V and J genes were assigned by comparing TCR nucleotide sequences against IMGT/GENE-DB human TR gene sequences. The TCRdist pipeline was used in a later analysis to assign CDR3 sequences and most-parsimonious VDJ recombination scenarios. In a later analysis, each TCR beta chain was defined by its CDR3 amino acid sequence together with its V-gene family, and reads without a unique V-gene family were excluded. To address suspected cross-contamination and a sequencing artifact, a later analysis removed under 600 highly shared, low-generation-probability nucleotide sequences. In a later analysis, a clonal expansion index was calculated for each public chain from normalized within-repertoire ranks of inferred template counts. A later analysis computed generation probabilities with a VDJ recombination model fitted to out-of-frame rearrangements, and checked the results against IGoR. A later analysis scored TCR-TCR, TCR-HLA and TCR-CMV co-occurrence with hypergeometric tests, applying a repertoire-size bias correction to TCR pairs. In a later analysis, false discovery rates were estimated by permuting HLA or CMV assignments 20 times. In a later analysis, co-occurring TCRs were grouped with DBSCAN, and TCRdist sequence similarity was added when clustering was performed within HLA-allele-positive subsets. Repertoires with fewer than 30,000 or more than 120,000 public chains were left out of co-occurrence clustering, as were five repertoires with anomalous nucleotide sharing. Not all clones reach the TCRdb copy of this immuneACCESS table, which keeps in-frame sequences only. Checked studies attribute under half of the gap to unresolved V genes and leave the rest unexplained. V, J and clone size are those of that table, while D and trimming were read from the DNA. The sample table holds about 190,000 clones, of which over 80% were seen once. Together, the top ten hold 6.3% of the sample.

The clonotype originates from a man aged 35 to 55 in good health and CMV-seropositive. The sequenced sample was PBMCs. The rearrangement joined TRBV9 to TRBJ2-1, with 7 bases in between that match TRBD1. The CDR3 region has the sequence CASSVEGDRYNEQFF. The bases read TGTGCCAGCAGCGTAGAAGGGGACAGATACAATGAGCAGTTCTTC.